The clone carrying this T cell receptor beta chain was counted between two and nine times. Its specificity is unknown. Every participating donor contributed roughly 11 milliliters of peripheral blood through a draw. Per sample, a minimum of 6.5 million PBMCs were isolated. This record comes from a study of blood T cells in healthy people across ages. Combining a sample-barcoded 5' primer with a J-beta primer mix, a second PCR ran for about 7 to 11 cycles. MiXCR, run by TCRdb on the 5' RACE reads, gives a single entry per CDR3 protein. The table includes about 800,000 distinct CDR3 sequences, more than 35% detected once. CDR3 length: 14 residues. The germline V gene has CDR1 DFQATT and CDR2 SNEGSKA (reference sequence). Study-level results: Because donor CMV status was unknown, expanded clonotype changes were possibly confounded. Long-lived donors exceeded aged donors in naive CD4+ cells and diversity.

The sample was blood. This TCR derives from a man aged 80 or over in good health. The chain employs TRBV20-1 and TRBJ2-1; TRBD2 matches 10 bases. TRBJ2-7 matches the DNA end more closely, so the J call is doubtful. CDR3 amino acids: CSATSGNSYNEQYF. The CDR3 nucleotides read TGCAGTGCCACTAGCGGGAATTCCTACAATGAGCAGTACTTC.